The present T cell receptor (beta chain) was sequenced within a study of blood T cell repertoires in COVID-19. This CDR3 spans 13 amino acids. V was clipped by 5 bases and J by 6 bases; unmatched bases: 5. The method was immunoSEQ multiplex PCR; TCRdb's version includes in-frame clones alone and lacks a portion of them. The sample includes around 140,000 clones, 80% to 90% of them seen just once. Material: peripheral blood. The clonotype comes from a man aged 50 or older with active or convalescent COVID-19. The V gene is TRBV12-3 or TRBV12-4, the J gene TRBJ1-1, with 8 positions matching TRBD1. The CDR3 here is CASSMDRAAEAFF. The CDR3 region has the DNA TGTGCCAGCAGTATGGACAGGGCCGCTGAAGCTTTCTTT.